The 25 T cell receptor beta chains listed next were all sequenced from one sample in a study of blood T cell repertoires in COVID-19. TCRdb keeps only in-frame clones here, not all; method: immunoSEQ multiplex PCR. The sample consists of some 130,000 clones, about 81% of them appearing once. Sequences were obtained from PBMCs or T cells enriched from blood (not recorded which). The receptor source for this set is a man aged 35-49 years with acute COVID-19.

The rearrangement links TRBV30 to TRBJ2-5; 10 nucleotides match TRBD2. The CDR3 totals 14 residues. From germline, CDR1 is GTSNPN and CDR2 SVGIG (reference sequence). The V and J ends lost 3 bases and 9 bases, in that order; junction bases with no gene match: 10. For the CDR3, the DNA is TGTGCCTGGAGATCTAGCGGGGGCCCGGGAGCCCAGTACTTC. Protein: CAWRSSGGPGAQYF.

This clone appeared once. The CDR3 sequence: CASSFPTGTGGANTF. The CDR3 DNA follows: TGTGCCAGCAGCTTCCCTACCGGGACAGGGGGCGCGAACACCTTC. This chain connects TRBV5-6 to TRBJ1-2; 12 bases are shared with TRBD1. After removal of 2 bases from V and 12 bases from J, the junction contained 11 bases not matched to a gene. The V gene's germline CDR1 is SGHDT and CDR2 YYEEEE. The CDR3 is made up of 15 amino acids.

The gene calls are TRBV28 and TRBJ2-7, with 11 bases aligning to TRBD1. J lost 6 bases, V lost 5 bases, and 3 bases had no gene match. Germline V gene sequence: CDR1 MDHEN, CDR2 SYDVKM. The CDR3 has 13 amino acids. CDR3 in amino acids: CASSTGTGGEQYF. The CDR3 DNA is TGTGCCAGCAGTACCGGGACAGGGGGCGAGCAGTACTTC.

The table lists this clone with a few counts. The CDR3 spells CASVEAEAQETQYF. CDR3 nucleotides: TGTGCCAGCGTTGAAGCTGAAGCCCAAGAGACCCAGTACTTC. V is TRBV2 and J is TRBJ2-5; D is undetermined. Looked up from germline, CDR1 is SNHLY and CDR2 is FYNNEI. CDR3 length: 14 amino acids. V shed 8 bases and J shed 1 base, with 14 bases lying between them.

This clone was observed once. J is TRBJ1-4 and V is TRBV18; 7 bases are shared with TRBD1. This CDR3 spans 14 amino acids. Germline CDR1 is KGHSH and CDR2 is LQKENI. The J segment lost 8 bases and the V segment lost 3 bases, leaving 6 bases of the junction unmatched. The CDR3 nucleotides read TGTGCCAGCTCACCGCCGGGACAGCAAGAAAAACTGTTTTTT. Its translation is CASSPPGQQEKLFF.

The chain joins TRBV7-3 to TRBJ1-1; 8 nucleotides agree with TRBD1. CDR3 length: 13 residues. Germline trimming cut 5 bases from V and 4 bases from J; bases unmatched to any gene: 3. Germline values: CDR1 SGHTA, CDR2 FQGTGA. This chain's CDR3 is CASSLGTGTEAFF. DNA of the CDR3: TGTGCCAGCAGCCTTGGGACAGGCACTGAAGCTTTCTTT.

CDR3: CASSFWGLNAEAFF. The CDR3 DNA reads as TGTGCCAGCAGTTTCTGGGGCCTAAACGCTGAAGCTTTCTTT. J is TRBJ1-1 and V is TRBV27; tentative D call: TRBD1 (5 bases). CDR1 and CDR2 from the germline V gene are MNHEY and SMNVEV (reference sequence). This CDR3 spans 14 amino acids. Trimming took 3 bases from V and 6 from J, leaving 14 bases between them.

The CDR3 bases are TGTGCCAGCGGCCGGGAGGCGGGAAGCACAGATACGCAGTATTTT. It encodes CASGREAGSTDTQYF. The V call is TRBV6-4, the J call TRBJ2-3, with TRBD2 identical over 7 bases. Germline V lookup: CDR1 MRHNA, CDR2 SNTAGT. This CDR3 has 15 residues. Germline trimming cut 8 bases from V and 0 bases from J; bases unmatched to any gene: 8.

This chain uses TRBV5-4 with TRBJ2-3, with 12 bases that match TRBD1. After removal of 9 bases from V and 5 bases from J, the junction contained 7 bases not matched to a gene. Germline assignment: CDR1 SGHNT and CDR2 YYREEE (reference sequence). This CDR3 is 14 amino acids long. The CDR3, as DNA: TGTGCCATCGGGGACAGGGGGCTCGTAGATACGCAGTATTTT. Translating it yields CAIGDRGLVDTQYF.

This chain links TRBV19 with TRBJ2-7, with D perhaps matching TRBD2 (6 bases). Germline V lookup: CDR1 LNHDA, CDR2 SQIVND (reference sequence). V lost 5 bases and J 3 bases, leaving 11 bases between the germline ends. This CDR3 is built from 13 residues. CDR3 coding DNA: TGTGCCAGTAGTGTCGGGACTCTCTACGAGCAGTACTTC. Residues: CASSVGTLYEQYF.

The chain couples TRBV7-3 to TRBJ2-1; possible D gene TRBD2, 6 bases. This CDR3 is 15 amino acids long. V gave up 3 bases and J gave up 9 bases, with 18 bases separating them. Per germline, CDR1 SGHTA and CDR2 FQGTGA. The CDR3 nucleotides are TGTGCCAGCAGCTTGACTAGAGGTGAGCAAAGTGAGCAGTTCTTC. This codes for CASSLTRGEQSEQFF.

The V and J genes are TRBV11-1 and TRBJ2-7; unclear D gene. The germline V and J ends were trimmed by 2 bases and 7 bases, with 9 bases remaining between them. Germline V gene sequence: CDR1 SGHAT, CDR2 FQDESV (reference sequence). This CDR3 is built from 12 residues. The CDR3 loop reads CASSLTPREQYF. Written as DNA, the CDR3 is TGTGCCAGCAGCTTAACTCCCCGTGAGCAGTACTTC.

The rearrangement joins TRBV27 to TRBJ1-4; D is possibly TRBD1 (5 bases). The V end was cut by 5 bases, the J end by 5 bases, with 9 bases between. Germline V gene lookup returns CDR1 MNHEY and CDR2 SMNVEV (reference sequence). The CDR3 is 13 residues long. This CDR3 reads CASSIRQNEKLFF. The CDR3 DNA sequence: TGTGCCAGCAGTATTCGACAGAATGAAAAACTGTTTTTT.

The V and J genes are TRBV18 and TRBJ2-1; weak D call: TRBD2 (5 bases). Per the germline V gene, CDR1 is KGHSH and CDR2 is LQKENI. There are 17 residues in the CDR3. V was clipped by 2 bases and J by 2 bases, with 16 bases between them. CDR3 protein: CASSPGTGQTTYNEQFF. The DNA of the CDR3 is TGTGCCAGCTCACCAGGAACCGGGCAGACTACCTACAATGAGCAGTTCTTC.

The V gene is TRBV11-2, the J gene TRBJ2-2, with 14 bases matching TRBD2. The CDR3 runs 16 residues. Germline CDR1 reads SGHAT; CDR2 reads FQNNGV. V shed 4 bases, J shed 5 bases, and the junction held 3 bases outside the gene matches. CDR3 sequence (DNA): TGTGCCAGCAGCTGGGGACTAGCGGGGGCAACCGGGGAGCTGTTTTTT. Encoded protein: CASSWGLAGATGELFF.

This clone has a handful of counts. V gene TRBV7-8 combines with J gene TRBJ2-1, with 7 nucleotides matching TRBD1. V dropped 4 bases and J dropped 8; count of bases not matched to a gene: 8. The germline gives CDR1 SGHVS, CDR2 FQNEAQ. CDR3 length: 14 residues. DNA of the CDR3: TGTGCCAGCAGCTACCGACAGGGTGCGGATGAGCAGTTCTTC. As protein: CASSYRQGADEQFF.

This clone was counted only a few times. This chain links TRBV27 with TRBJ1-2; the D is unclear. This CDR3 region has 14 residues. Germline V gene data show CDR1 as MNHEY and CDR2 as SMNVEV (reference sequence). The germline V and J ends were trimmed by 3 bases and 0 bases, with 8 bases remaining between them. This CDR3 reads CASSLRWANYGYTF. The CDR3 DNA is TGTGCCAGCAGTTTGCGGTGGGCTAACTATGGCTACACCTTC.

This clone was counted a few times. The rearrangement uses TRBV5-1 and TRBJ1-1, with no clear D. There are 13 residues in the CDR3. The germline CDR1 and CDR2 sequences are SGHRS and YFSETQ. V dropped 2 bases and J dropped 11 bases, with 16 bases sitting between them. CDR3 residues: CASSLADPRIAFF. CDR3 sequence (DNA): TGCGCCAGCAGCTTAGCGGATCCCAGGATTGCTTTCTTT.

This chain uses TRBV5-5 with TRBJ2-3; 7 bases map to TRBD2. V gave up 3 bases and J gave up 3 bases; unmatched junction bases: 10. CDR1 is SGHKS and CDR2 is YYEKEE in the germline V gene (reference sequence). The CDR3 has 16 residues. CDR3 bases: TGTGCCAGCAGCTGGGCGGGGGTCTTTAGAACAGATACGCAGTATTTT. Translated: CASSWAGVFRTDTQYF.

As regards this clone: The same CDR3 is also encoded by other DNA sequences in this sample. The chain has TRBV6-1 and TRBJ1-4; tentatively, D is TRBD1 (5 bases). Germline V gives CDR1 MNHNS, CDR2 SASEGT. Trimming took off 1 base at V and 8 bases at J, with 14 bases between the two ends. The CDR3 covers 15 residues. CDR3 sequence reads: CASSEGAGVGEKLFF. In DNA, the CDR3 is TGTGCCAGCAGTGAAGGAGCGGGGGTGGGCGAAAAACTGTTTTTT.

CDR3 sequence (DNA): TGTGCCAGCAGCTTAGATCGAAGCCGGGAGAATGAGCAGTTCTTC. Translated, it gives CASSLDRSRENEQFF. The chain uses TRBV11-2 and TRBJ2-1, with D maybe TRBD2 (6 bases). The V and J ends lost 0 bases and 7 bases respectively, with 13 bases between them. Germline CDR1 is SGHAT and CDR2 is FQNNGV. The CDR3 runs to 15 residues.

This clone was picked up a small number of times. The chain couples TRBV6-4 to TRBJ1-2; no firm D call. Germline-derived CDR1 and CDR2 are MRHNA and SNTAGT. The length of the CDR3 is 15 residues. Trimming took off 2 bases at V and 8 bases at J, with 18 bases between the two ends. CDR3 loop: CASSDTGAPSLGYTF. In DNA, the CDR3 is TGTGCCAGCAGTGACACCGGTGCACCGTCGTTAGGCTACACCTTC.

The rearrangement uses TRBV3-1 (or the pseudogene TRBV3-2) and TRBJ1-1; D unclear. CDR3 length: 14 amino acids. V was cut by 3 bases and J by 5 bases, with 13 bases left in between. Germline assignment: CDR1 LGHDT and CDR2 YNNKEL (reference sequence). CDR3 loop: CASSQRAAGTEAFF. CDR3 in DNA: TGTGCCAGCAGCCAGCGGGCAGCCGGAACTGAAGCTTTCTTT.

The chain links TRBV5-3 to TRBJ2-3; 9 positions agree with TRBD2. TRBV5-3 is annotated as an ORF whose role is uncertain. This CDR3 comprises 19 residues. V lost 3 bases and J lost 2; bases outside the gene matches: 16. This chain's CDR3 is CARSCPQYPGTSITDTQYF. The CDR3 DNA follows: TGTGCCAGAAGCTGTCCCCAATACCCCGGGACTAGCATCACAGATACGCAGTATTTT.

This clone was detected once. V is TRBV20-1 and J is TRBJ1-1; no clear D gene. The CDR3 runs 15 residues. V gave up 3 bases and J gave up 4 bases, with 18 bases separating them. In germline, CDR1 is DFQATT, CDR2 SNEGSKA (reference sequence). CDR3 bases: TGCAGTGCTAGTGTTTCCGCGGGGAAAGGCACTGAAGCTTTCTTT. Its protein product is CSASVSAGKGTEAFF.